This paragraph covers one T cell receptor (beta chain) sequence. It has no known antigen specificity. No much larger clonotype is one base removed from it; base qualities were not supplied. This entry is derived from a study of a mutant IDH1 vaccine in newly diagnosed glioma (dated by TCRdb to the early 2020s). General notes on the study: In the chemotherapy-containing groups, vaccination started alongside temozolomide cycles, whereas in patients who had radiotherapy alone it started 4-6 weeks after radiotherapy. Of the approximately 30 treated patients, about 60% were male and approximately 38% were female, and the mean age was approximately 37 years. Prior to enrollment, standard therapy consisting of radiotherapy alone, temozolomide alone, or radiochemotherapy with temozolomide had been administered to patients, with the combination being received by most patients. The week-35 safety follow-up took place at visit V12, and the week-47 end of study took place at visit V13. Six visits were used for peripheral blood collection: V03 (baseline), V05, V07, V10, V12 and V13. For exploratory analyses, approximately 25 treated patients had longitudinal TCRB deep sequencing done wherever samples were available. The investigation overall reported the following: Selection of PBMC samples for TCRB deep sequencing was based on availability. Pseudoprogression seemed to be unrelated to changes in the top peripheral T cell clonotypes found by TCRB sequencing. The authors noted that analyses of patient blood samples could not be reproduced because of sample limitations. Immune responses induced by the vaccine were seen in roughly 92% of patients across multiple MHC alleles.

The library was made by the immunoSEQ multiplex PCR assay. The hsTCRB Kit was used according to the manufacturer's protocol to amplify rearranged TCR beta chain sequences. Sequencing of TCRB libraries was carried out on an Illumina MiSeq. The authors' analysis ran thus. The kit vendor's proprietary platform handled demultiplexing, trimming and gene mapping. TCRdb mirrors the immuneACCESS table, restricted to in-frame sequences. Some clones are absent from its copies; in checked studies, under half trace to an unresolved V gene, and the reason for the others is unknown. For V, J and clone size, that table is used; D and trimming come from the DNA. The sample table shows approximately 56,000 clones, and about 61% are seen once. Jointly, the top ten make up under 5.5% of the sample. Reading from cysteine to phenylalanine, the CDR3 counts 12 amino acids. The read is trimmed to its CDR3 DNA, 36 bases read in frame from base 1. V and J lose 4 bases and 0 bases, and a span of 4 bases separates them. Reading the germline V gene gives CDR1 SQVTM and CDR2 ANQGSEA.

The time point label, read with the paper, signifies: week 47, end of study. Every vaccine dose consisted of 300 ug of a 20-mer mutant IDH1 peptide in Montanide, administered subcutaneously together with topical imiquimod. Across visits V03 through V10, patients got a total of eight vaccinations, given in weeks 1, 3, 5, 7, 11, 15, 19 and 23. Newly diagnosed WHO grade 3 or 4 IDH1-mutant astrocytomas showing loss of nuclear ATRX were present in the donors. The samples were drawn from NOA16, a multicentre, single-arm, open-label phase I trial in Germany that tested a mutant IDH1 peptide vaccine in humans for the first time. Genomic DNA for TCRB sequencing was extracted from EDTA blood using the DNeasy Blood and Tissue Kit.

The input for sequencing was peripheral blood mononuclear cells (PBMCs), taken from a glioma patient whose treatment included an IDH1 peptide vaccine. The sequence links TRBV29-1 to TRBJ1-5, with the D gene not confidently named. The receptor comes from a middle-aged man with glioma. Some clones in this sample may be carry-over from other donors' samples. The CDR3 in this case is CSVGDSNQPQHF. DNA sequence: TGCAGCGTTGGGGATAGCAATCAGCCCCAGCATTTT.